One T cell receptor (beta chain) is described in this entry. Study processing details: Counts of nucleated cells, estimated from reference gene primer amplification, were obtained. Repertoires were generated with immunoSEQ multiplex PCR, while TCRdb's copy carries only in-frame clones and drops some. Clone size and the V and J calls come from that table; the DNA yielded D and trimming. This sample carries nearly 55,000 clones, around 84% of them seen once, and the ten largest clones take 12%. The sample is drawn from a study of blood T cell repertoires in COVID-19. Overall study: Samples of COVID-19 (acute and convalescent) were obtained from the United States, Italy and Spain. In each case, the material was cDNA or gDNA derived from T cells, B-cell-depleted T cells, or PBMCs.

Germline V gene lookup returns CDR1 SGHRS and CDR2 YFSETQ. There are 15 residues in the CDR3. The ends lost 5 bases at V and 1 base at J; junction bases unmatched: 3. The chain recombines TRBV5-1 with TRBJ1-4; 9 bases map to TRBD1. The sequence was collected from an older man with active COVID-19. Source material: peripheral blood. The CDR3 region is CASRTTGGTNEKLFF. The CDR3 region has the DNA TGCGCCAGCAGGACGACAGGGGGAACTAATGAAAAACTGTTTTTT.